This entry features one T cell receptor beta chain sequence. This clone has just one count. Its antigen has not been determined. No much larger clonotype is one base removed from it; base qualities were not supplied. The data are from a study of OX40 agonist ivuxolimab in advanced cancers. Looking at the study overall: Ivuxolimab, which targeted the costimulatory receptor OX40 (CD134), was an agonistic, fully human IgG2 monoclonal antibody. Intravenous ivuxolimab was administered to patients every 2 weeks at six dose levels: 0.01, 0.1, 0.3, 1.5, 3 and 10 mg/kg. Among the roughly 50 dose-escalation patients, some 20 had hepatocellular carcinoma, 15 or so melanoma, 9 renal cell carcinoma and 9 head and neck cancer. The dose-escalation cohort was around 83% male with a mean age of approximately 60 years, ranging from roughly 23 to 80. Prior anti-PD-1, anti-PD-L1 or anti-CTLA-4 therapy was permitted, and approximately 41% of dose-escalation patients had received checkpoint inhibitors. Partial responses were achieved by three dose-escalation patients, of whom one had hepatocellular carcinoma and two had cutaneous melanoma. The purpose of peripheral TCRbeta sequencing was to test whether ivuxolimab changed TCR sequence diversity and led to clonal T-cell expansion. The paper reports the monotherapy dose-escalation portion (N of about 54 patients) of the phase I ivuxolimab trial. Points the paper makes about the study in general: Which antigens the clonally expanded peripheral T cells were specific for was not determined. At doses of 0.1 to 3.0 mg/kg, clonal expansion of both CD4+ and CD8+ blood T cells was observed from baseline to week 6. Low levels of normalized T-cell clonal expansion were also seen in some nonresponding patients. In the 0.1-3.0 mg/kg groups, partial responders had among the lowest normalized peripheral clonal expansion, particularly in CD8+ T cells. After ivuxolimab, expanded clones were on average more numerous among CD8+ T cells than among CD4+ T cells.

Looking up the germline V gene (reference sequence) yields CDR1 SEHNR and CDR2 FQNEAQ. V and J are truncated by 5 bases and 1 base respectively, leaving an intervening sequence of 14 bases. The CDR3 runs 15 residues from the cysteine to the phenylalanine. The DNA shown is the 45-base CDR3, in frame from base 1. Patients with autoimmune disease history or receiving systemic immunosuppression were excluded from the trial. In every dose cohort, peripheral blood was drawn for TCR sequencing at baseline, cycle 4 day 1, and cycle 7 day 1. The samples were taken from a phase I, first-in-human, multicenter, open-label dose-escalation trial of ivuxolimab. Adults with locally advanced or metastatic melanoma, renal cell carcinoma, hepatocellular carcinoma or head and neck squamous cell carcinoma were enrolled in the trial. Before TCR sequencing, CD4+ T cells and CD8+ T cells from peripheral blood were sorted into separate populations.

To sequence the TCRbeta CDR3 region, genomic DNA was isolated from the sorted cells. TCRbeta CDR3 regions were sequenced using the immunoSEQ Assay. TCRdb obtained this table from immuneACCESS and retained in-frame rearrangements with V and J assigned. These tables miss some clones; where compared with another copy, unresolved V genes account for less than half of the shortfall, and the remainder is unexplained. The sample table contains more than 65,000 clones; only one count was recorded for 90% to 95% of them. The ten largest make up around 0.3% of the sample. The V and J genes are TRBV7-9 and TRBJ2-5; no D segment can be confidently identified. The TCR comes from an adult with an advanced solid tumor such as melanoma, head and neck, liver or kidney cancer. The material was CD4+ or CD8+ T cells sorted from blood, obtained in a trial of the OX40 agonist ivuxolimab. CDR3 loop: CASSPSGRSQETQYF. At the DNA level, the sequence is TGTGCCAGCAGCCCGTCAGGCAGAAGCCAAGAGACCCAGTACTTC.